Each of the 30 T cell receptor beta chains below was sequenced from the same sample in a study of technical replicates of blood from several donors. The method was immunoSEQ multiplex PCR; TCRdb's version includes in-frame clones alone and lacks a portion of them. This sample has around 75,000 clones, with about nine tenths found just once. The specimen was T cells isolated from PBMCs. The receptors were sampled from a human donor in good health.

This chain uses TRBV7-9 with TRBJ2-1; 8 bases agree with TRBD2. This CDR3 is 15 amino acids long. V dropped 3 bases and J dropped 2; count of bases not matched to a gene: 3. The V gene's germline CDR1 is SEHNR and CDR2 FQNEAQ (reference sequence). The CDR3 DNA reads as TGTGCCAGCAGCTTCGCGGGAGGTACCTACAATGAGCAGTTCTTC. This codes for CASSFAGGTYNEQFF.

The J gene is TRBJ1-2, the V gene TRBV30; 9 positions agree with TRBD1. From germline, CDR1 is GTSNPN and CDR2 SVGIG (reference sequence). This CDR3 spans 13 amino acids. V lost 2 bases and J lost 4; bases outside the gene matches: 2. For the CDR3, the DNA is TGTGCCTGGAGTACGGGACAGGGCTATGGCTACACCTTC. It encodes CAWSTGQGYGYTF.

The rearrangement joins TRBV5-1 to TRBJ1-1, with D tentatively TRBD1 (6 bases). This CDR3 contains 12 residues. V was clipped by 4 bases and J by 8 bases, with 12 bases between them. Germline CDR1 SGHRS, CDR2 YFSETQ. In DNA, the CDR3 is TGCGCCAGCAGCCGCACCGGGACAGAAGCTTTCTTT. Translating gives CASSRTGTEAFF.

This clone was seen only once. The chain employs TRBV29-1 and TRBJ2-7, with 7 bases identical to TRBD1. With 7 bases clipped from V and 4 bases from J, the junction kept 4 bases outside the gene matches. CDR1 is SQVTM and CDR2 is ANQGSEA in the germline V gene. The CDR3 spans 11 residues. In nucleotides, the CDR3 is TGCAGCGCAGGCAGGGGGTACGAGCAGTACTTC. It specifies CSAGRGYEQYF.

The chain carries TRBV5-1 and TRBJ1-3; perhaps TRBD1 as D (5 bases). The CDR3 runs 18 residues. Germline V gives CDR1 SGHRS, CDR2 YFSETQ. The V end was cut by 2 bases, the J end by 3 bases, with 21 bases between. The CDR3 nucleotides are TGCGCCAGCAGCTTTGCCCCAGGGAAGGTGGATAGTGGAAACACCATATATTTT. Encoded protein: CASSFAPGKVDSGNTIYF. The variable domain in full, completed from reference TRBV5-1 and TRBJ1-3, reads KAGVTQTPRYLIKTRGQQVTLSCSPISGHRSVSWYQQTPGQGLQFLFEYFSETQRNKGNFPGRFSGRQFSNSRSEMNVSTLELGDSALYLCASSFAPGKVDSGNTIYFGEGSWLTVV.

The rearrangement links TRBV5-1 to TRBJ1-5; 9 positions agree with TRBD1. This CDR3 has 16 amino acids. The germline gives CDR1 SGHRS, CDR2 YFSETQ. With 9 bases clipped from V and 3 bases from J, the junction kept 13 bases outside the gene matches. The CDR3, as DNA: TGCGCCATCGATCCCGTCGGGACAGGGTACAATCAGCCCCAGCATTTT. Translating it yields CAIDPVGTGYNQPQHF.

The CDR3 protein is CAWGLVLRGAEAFF. The CDR3 DNA is TGTGCCTGGGGTTTAGTCCTCCGGGGGGCTGAAGCTTTCTTT. The genes are TRBV30 and TRBJ1-1; D is possibly TRBD1 (5 bases). The ends were cut back, 5 bases at V and 6 bases at J, with 19 bases in the middle. The CDR3 is made up of 14 amino acids. Germline loops: CDR1 GTSNPN, CDR2 SVGIG (reference sequence).

This clone has only one observation. The chain has TRBV13 and TRBJ2-5; possibly TRBD2 for D (5 bases). Deletions cut 4 bases from V and 2 bases from J, with 23 bases between. This CDR3 spans 18 amino acids. Germline V gives CDR1 PRHDT, CDR2 FYEKMQ (reference sequence). In DNA form, the CDR3 reads TGTGCCAGCAGCTCCGCCGGGGATCGGACCGCCAAACAAGAGACCCAGTACTTC. This codes for CASSSAGDRTAKQETQYF.

This clone was seen just once. V and J are TRBV6-1 and TRBJ1-2; TRBD1 agrees at 10 bases. The CDR3 runs to 13 residues. Germline V gene lookup returns CDR1 MNHNS and CDR2 SASEGT. V dropped 6 bases and J dropped 8; count of bases not matched to a gene: 6. The CDR3 DNA reads as TGTGCCAGCAGGACGACAGGGGGCGGCGGCTACACCTTC. Protein product: CASRTTGGGGYTF.

This chain links TRBV29-1 with TRBJ1-2, with 7 bases lining up with TRBD1. The CDR3 loop spans 14 amino acids. CDR1 is SQVTM and CDR2 is ANQGSEA in the germline V gene. V gave up 6 bases and J gave up 8 bases; unmatched junction bases: 15. The CDR3 is CSVQKFDRVEGYTF. In nucleotides, the CDR3 is TGCAGCGTCCAAAAATTCGACAGGGTGGAGGGCTACACCTTC.

The rearrangement joins TRBV5-1 to TRBJ2-3, with 8 bases aligning to TRBD2. CDR3 length: 14 residues. Germline V gene data show CDR1 as SGHRS and CDR2 as YFSETQ. Germline trimming cut 4 bases from V and 4 bases from J; bases unmatched to any gene: 5. Here the CDR3 reads CASSESGSPDTQYF. The CDR3 nucleotides read TGCGCCAGCAGCGAGAGCGGGAGCCCAGATACGCAGTATTTT.

The chain employs TRBV2 and TRBJ2-1, with D possibly TRBD1 on 6 matching bases. Germline V lookup: CDR1 SNHLY, CDR2 FYNNEI. The CDR3 spans 13 residues. V lost 3 bases, J lost 3 bases, and 6 bases lay in between. This CDR3 reads CASSDRGYNEQFF. Here the CDR3 DNA reads TGTGCCAGCAGTGACAGGGGCTACAATGAGCAGTTCTTC.

This chain joins TRBV11-3 and TRBJ2-7; D might be TRBD1 (5 bases). Germline CDR1 and CDR2: SGHNT and YENEEA. V was trimmed by 1 base and J by 2 bases, leaving 12 bases between them. The CDR3 is 15 amino acids. The CDR3 DNA reads TGTGCCAGCAGCTTAGGAAGGGGTGCGGCCTACGAGCAGTACTTC. Translating gives CASSLGRGAAYEQYF.

The rearrangement uses TRBV7-9 and TRBJ2-7, with 7 bases lining up with TRBD1. With 8 bases clipped from V and 2 bases from J, the junction kept 3 bases outside the gene matches. CDR1 is SEHNR, CDR2 FQNEAQ, per germline (reference sequence). This CDR3 contains 12 residues. This CDR3 is CASRQGPYEQYF. The CDR3 DNA is TGTGCCAGCCGACAGGGCCCCTACGAGCAGTACTTC.

This chain links TRBV5-6 with TRBJ2-2; D not resolved. From germline, CDR1 is SGHDT and CDR2 YYEEEE. The CDR3 extends over 15 amino acids. Between the trimmed V and J ends, which lost 0 bases and 0 bases, there was a span of 6 bases. The CDR3 nucleotides are TGTGCCAGCAGCTTGGATCTAACGAACACCGGGGAGCTGTTTTTT. Its translation: CASSLDLTNTGELFF.

The V and J genes are TRBV29-1 and TRBJ2-7, with TRBD2 matching 7 bases. In germline, CDR1 is SQVTM, CDR2 ANQGSEA. This CDR3 spans 13 amino acids. Trimming cost V 4 bases and J 3 bases; bases outside gene matches: 6. CDR3 nucleotides: TGCAGCGTTGGGGCGGGAGAGTTCTACGAGCAGTACTTC. As protein: CSVGAGEFYEQYF.

This clone was observed a few times. The chain employs TRBV6-5 and TRBJ1-1, with D uncertain. The germline gives CDR1 MNHEY, CDR2 SVGAGI. V lost 4 bases to trimming and J lost 2 bases, with 5 bases between them. The CDR3 has 12 amino acids. This chain's CDR3 is CASSSTNTEAFF. Here the CDR3 DNA reads TGTGCCAGCAGTTCCACAAACACTGAAGCTTTCTTT.

The genes are TRBV2 and TRBJ1-1; D possibly corresponds to TRBD1 (5 bases). The germline gives CDR1 SNHLY, CDR2 FYNNEI. V gave up 4 bases and J gave up 2 bases, with 8 bases separating them. This CDR3 has 13 amino acids. The CDR3 DNA reads TGTGCCAGCAGTGCCGGGGGAAACACTGAAGCTTTCTTT. Residues: CASSAGGNTEAFF.

This sequence joins TRBV7-9 and TRBJ2-7; weak D call: TRBD1 (6 bases). Trimming removed 5 bases at V and 2 bases at J, with 13 bases between. The germline gives CDR1 SEHNR, CDR2 FQNEAQ (reference sequence). The CDR3 consists of 14 residues. The DNA of the CDR3 is TGTGCCAGCAGCCACGACAGGAACGCCTACGAGCAGTACTTC. Encoded protein: CASSHDRNAYEQYF.

V gene TRBV13 combines with J gene TRBJ2-1; TRBD1 is a possible D gene (6 bases). The CDR3 spans 15 residues. Germline V CDR1 and CDR2: PRHDT, FYEKMQ (reference sequence). The V end lost 3 bases, the J end lost 4 bases, and 13 bases lay between the germline ends. The CDR3 sequence is CASSFLSGAYNEQFF. DNA of the CDR3: TGTGCCAGCAGCTTTTTGTCAGGGGCTTACAATGAGCAGTTCTTC.

The chain is built from TRBV11-3 and TRBJ2-1, with TRBD2 matching 8 bases. This CDR3 has 15 amino acids. Per the germline V gene, CDR1 is SGHNT and CDR2 is YENEEA. V was clipped by 1 base and J by 8 bases; unmatched bases: 7. CDR3 DNA sequence: TGTGCCAGCAGCTTAGCTGGGACTAGAGGATATGAGCAGTTCTTC. It yields the protein CASSLAGTRGYEQFF.

V is TRBV6-4 and J is TRBJ2-1; TRBD2 is a possible D gene (6 bases). Germline lookup yields CDR1 MRHNA and CDR2 SNTAGT. The CDR3 contains 15 residues. V was shortened by 3 bases and J by 4 bases, with 13 bases between the two germline ends. DNA for the CDR3: TGTGCCAGCAGTGATCCCGGGACTCCTTACAATGAGCAGTTCTTC. Encoded protein: CASSDPGTPYNEQFF.

The chain has TRBV7-9 and TRBJ1-1, with a possible D match to TRBD1 (5 bases). CDR3 size: 11 residues. V dropped 5 bases and J dropped 7 bases, with 8 bases sitting between them. Germline assignment: CDR1 SEHNR and CDR2 FQNEAQ (reference sequence). CDR3 region: CASSPGGEAFF. As DNA, the CDR3 is TGTGCCAGCAGCCCCGGGGGTGAAGCTTTCTTT.

The chain couples TRBV6-4 to TRBJ2-3; 8 bases map to TRBD1. This CDR3 contains 14 residues. Per germline, CDR1 MRHNA and CDR2 SNTAGT. The ends lost 4 bases at V and 4 bases at J; junction bases unmatched: 4. The CDR3 bases are TGTGCCAGCAGTGTGGGGACAGGCCCAGATACGCAGTATTTT. As protein: CASSVGTGPDTQYF.

Remarks on this clone: Other DNA sequences within the sample encode an identical CDR3. The chain couples TRBV18 to TRBJ1-5; maybe TRBD1 (5 bases). Germline V CDR1 and CDR2: KGHSH, LQKENI. There are 14 residues in the CDR3. Trimming pared 4 bases from V and 0 bases from J, leaving 7 bases between. CDR3 protein: CASSRQGSNQPQHF. DNA for the CDR3: TGTGCCAGCTCACGGCAGGGTAGCAATCAGCCCCAGCATTTT.

The chain links TRBV5-1 to TRBJ1-2; D gene uncertain. V was cut by 0 bases and J by 8 bases, with 14 bases left in between. This CDR3 is 14 amino acids long. The germline V gene has CDR1 SGHRS and CDR2 YFSETQ. CDR3 bases: TGCGCCAGCAGCTTGGCGGAGGCGGCATGGGGCTACACCTTC. Its protein is CASSLAEAAWGYTF.

The chain links TRBV5-1 to TRBJ2-3, with 9 bases matching TRBD1. The CDR3 has 15 residues. The junction had 4 bases not matched to a gene; V was cut back by 0 bases and J by 5 bases. Germline V CDR1 and CDR2: SGHRS, YFSETQ. DNA of the CDR3: TGCGCCAGCAGCTTGGTGGGACAGGGTTTAGATACGCAGTATTTT. Translated: CASSLVGQGLDTQYF. The full variable domain, rest sourced from reference TRBV5-1 and TRBJ2-3, is KAGVTQTPRYLIKTRGQQVTLSCSPISGHRSVSWYQQTPGQGLQFLFEYFSETQRNKGNFPGRFSGRQFSNSRSEMNVSTLELGDSALYLCASSLVGQGLDTQYFGPGTRLTVL.

This sequence joins TRBV19 and TRBJ2-1, with a possible D match to TRBD1 (5 bases). CDR1 LNHDA and CDR2 SQIVND come from the germline V gene (reference sequence). The CDR3 is 12 amino acids. Deletions cut 7 bases from V and 4 bases from J, with 8 bases between. The CDR3 DNA follows: TGTGCCAGTATGCAGGGATACAATGAGCAGTTCTTC. It is translated as CASMQGYNEQFF. The full variable domain, with the rest looked up from reference TRBV19 and TRBJ2-1, is DGGITQSPKYLFRKEGQNVTLSCEQNLNHDAMYWYRQDPGQGLRLIYYSQIVNDFQKGDIAEGYSVSREKKESFPLTVTSAQKNPTAFYLCASMQGYNEQFFGPGTRLTVL.

V gene TRBV5-1 combines with J gene TRBJ1-1; D perhaps matches TRBD1 (5 bases). The CDR3 is 18 residues long. V dropped 4 bases and J dropped 1 base, with 23 bases sitting between them. Germline V gene sequence: CDR1 SGHRS, CDR2 YFSETQ. CDR3 nucleotides: TGCGCCAGCAGCGGGGCGATGCGGAGTGAAGCCAAGAACACTGAAGCTTTCTTT. This encodes CASSGAMRSEAKNTEAFF.

This clone was seen just once. The rearrangement links TRBV27 to TRBJ1-2; D gene ambiguous. The CDR3 loop spans 16 amino acids. Germline CDR1 reads MNHEY; CDR2 reads SMNVEV (reference sequence). V was clipped by 3 bases and J by 3 bases, with 17 bases between them. The CDR3: CASSFRGVRHHYGYTF. The CDR3 region has the DNA TGTGCCAGCAGTTTTAGAGGCGTTCGGCATCACTATGGCTACACCTTC.